This TCR beta chain was sequenced for a study of T-cell memory formation after mild COVID-19. Amplification by 5'RACE using constant-segment primers produced TCR alpha and TCR beta cDNA libraries that carried sample barcodes and UMIs. Via MiXCR, TCRdb re-called the 5' RACE reads, giving one row per CDR3 protein. The data contain roughly 370,000 distinct CDR3 sequences, roughly 15% of them seen just once; the ten biggest clones take up approximately 21%. Germline V gives CDR1 SGHVS, CDR2 FNYEAQ. This CDR3 spans 15 amino acids. The ends were cut back, 5 bases at V and 8 bases at J, with 18 bases in the middle.

Sequencing was done on a sample of PBMCs or a T cell subset sorted from them (not recorded which). This chain links TRBV7-6 with TRBJ1-4; the D gene is possibly TRBD1 (6 bases). The source of this sequence is a man aged 18 to 30 who had mild COVID-19 (a few samples of this study predate the infection). Cell type and time point are not known. The CDR3 loop is CASSVQGRLSEKLFF. The CDR3 DNA is TGTGCCAGCAGCGTACAGGGACGGCTGAGCGAAAAACTGTTTTTT. Together with reference TRBV7-6 and TRBJ1-4, the CDR3 gives the full variable domain: GAGVSQSPRYKVTKRGQDVALRCDPISGHVSLYWYRQALGQGPEFLTYFNYEAQQDKSGLPNDRFSAERPEGSISTLTIQRTEQRDSAMYRCASSVQGRLSEKLFFGSGTQLSVL.